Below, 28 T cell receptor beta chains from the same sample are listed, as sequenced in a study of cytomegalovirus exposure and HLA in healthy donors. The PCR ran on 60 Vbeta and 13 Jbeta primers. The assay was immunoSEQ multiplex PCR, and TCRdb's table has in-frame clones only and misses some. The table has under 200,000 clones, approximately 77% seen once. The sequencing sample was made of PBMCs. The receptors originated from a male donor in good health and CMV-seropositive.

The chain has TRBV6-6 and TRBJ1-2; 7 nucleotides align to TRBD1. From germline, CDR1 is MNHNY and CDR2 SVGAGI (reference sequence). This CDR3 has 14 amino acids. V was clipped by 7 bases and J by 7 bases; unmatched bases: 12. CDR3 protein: CASTRLQGVLGYTF. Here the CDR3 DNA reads TGTGCCAGCACTCGACTCCAGGGGGTCCTTGGCTACACCTTC.

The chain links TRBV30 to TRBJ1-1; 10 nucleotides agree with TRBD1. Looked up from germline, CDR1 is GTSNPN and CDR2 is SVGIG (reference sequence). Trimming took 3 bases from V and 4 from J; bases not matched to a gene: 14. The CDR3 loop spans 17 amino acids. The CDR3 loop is CAWSRDRGLFFATEAFF. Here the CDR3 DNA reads TGTGCCTGGAGCCGGGACAGGGGCTTGTTTTTTGCCACTGAAGCTTTCTTT.

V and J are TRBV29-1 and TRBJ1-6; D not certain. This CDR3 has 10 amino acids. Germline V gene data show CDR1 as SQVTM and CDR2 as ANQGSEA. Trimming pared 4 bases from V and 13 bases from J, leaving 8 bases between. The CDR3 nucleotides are TGCAGCGTTGGAGGGAGGCCCCTCCACTTT. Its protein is CSVGGRPLHF.

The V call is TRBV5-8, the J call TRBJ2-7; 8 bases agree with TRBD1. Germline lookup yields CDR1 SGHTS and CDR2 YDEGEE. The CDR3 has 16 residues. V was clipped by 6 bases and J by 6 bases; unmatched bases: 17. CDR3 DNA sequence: TGTGCCAGCACCCTTATGGGACAGGTAACTTGGGTCGAGCAGTACTTC. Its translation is CASTLMGQVTWVEQYF.

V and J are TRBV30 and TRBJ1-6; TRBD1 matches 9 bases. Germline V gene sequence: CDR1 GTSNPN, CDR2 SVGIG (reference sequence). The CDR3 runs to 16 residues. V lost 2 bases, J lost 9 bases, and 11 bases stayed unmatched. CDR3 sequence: CAWSKKGQGNRSPLHF. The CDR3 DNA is TGTGCCTGGAGTAAGAAAGGACAGGGGAATCGTTCACCCCTCCACTTT. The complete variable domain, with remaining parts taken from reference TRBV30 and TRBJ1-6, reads SQTIHQWPATLVQPVGSPLSLECTVEGTSNPNLYWYRQAAGRGLQLLFYSVGIGQISSEVPQNLSASRPQDRQFILSSKKLLLSDSGFYLCAWSKKGQGNRSPLHFGNGTRLTVT.

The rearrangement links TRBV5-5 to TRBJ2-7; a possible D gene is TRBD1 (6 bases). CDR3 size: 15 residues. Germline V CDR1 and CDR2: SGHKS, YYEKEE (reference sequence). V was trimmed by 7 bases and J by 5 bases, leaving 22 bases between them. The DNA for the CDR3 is TGTGCCAGCCTTCCCCACCGACAGGCATTAGACGAGCAGTACTTC. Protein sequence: CASLPHRQALDEQYF. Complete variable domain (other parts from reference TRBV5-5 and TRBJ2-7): DAGVTQSPTHLIKTRGQQVTLRCSPISGHKSVSWYQQVLGQGPQFIFQYYEKEERGRGNFPDRFSARQFPNYSSELNVNALLLGDSALYLCASLPHRQALDEQYFGPGTRLTVT.

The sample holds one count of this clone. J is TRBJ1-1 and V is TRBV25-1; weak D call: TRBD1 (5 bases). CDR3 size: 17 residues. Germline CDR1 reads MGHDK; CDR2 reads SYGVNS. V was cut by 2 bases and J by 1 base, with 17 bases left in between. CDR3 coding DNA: TGTGCCAGCAGTGAAGGGGTGGCAGGGCTTGGGAACACTGAAGCTTTCTTT. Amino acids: CASSEGVAGLGNTEAFF.

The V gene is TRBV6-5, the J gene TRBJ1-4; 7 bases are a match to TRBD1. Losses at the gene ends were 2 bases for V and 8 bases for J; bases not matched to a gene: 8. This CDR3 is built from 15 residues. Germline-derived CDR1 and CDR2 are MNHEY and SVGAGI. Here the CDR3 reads CASSYGGTAPEKLFF. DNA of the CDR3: TGTGCCAGCAGTTACGGAGGGACAGCCCCCGAAAAACTGTTTTTT.

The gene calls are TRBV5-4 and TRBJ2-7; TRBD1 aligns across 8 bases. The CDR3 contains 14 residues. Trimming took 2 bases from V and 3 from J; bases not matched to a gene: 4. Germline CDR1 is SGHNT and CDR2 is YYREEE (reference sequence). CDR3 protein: CASSFKDRGYEQYF. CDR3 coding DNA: TGTGCCAGCAGCTTTAAAGACAGGGGCTACGAGCAGTACTTC.

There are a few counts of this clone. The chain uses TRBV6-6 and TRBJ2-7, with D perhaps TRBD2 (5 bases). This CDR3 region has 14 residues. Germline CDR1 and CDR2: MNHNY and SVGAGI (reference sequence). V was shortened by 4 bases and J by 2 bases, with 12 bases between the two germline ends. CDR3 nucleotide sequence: TGTGCCAGCAGTTTTGGGTCGGGGACCTACGAGCAGTACTTC. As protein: CASSFGSGTYEQYF.

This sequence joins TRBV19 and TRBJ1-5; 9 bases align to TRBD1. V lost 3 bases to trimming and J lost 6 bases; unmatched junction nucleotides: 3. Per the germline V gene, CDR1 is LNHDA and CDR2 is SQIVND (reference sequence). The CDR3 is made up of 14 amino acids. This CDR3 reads CASSMGQGRQPQHF. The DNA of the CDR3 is TGTGCCAGTAGTATGGGACAGGGACGTCAGCCCCAGCATTTT.

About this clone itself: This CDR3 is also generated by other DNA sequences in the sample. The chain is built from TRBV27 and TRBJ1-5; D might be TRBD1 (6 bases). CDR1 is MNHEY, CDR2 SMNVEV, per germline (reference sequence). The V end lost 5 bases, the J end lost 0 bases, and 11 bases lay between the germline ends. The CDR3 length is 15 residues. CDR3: CASSPGQNSNQPQHF. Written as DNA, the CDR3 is TGTGCCAGCAGTCCGGGACAAAATAGCAATCAGCCCCAGCATTTT.

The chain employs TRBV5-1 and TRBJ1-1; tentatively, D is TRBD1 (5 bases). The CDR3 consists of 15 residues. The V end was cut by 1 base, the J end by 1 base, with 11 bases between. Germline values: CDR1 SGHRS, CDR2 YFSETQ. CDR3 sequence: CASSLTDRSNTEAFF. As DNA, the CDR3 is TGCGCCAGCAGCTTGACCGACAGATCGAACACTGAAGCTTTCTTT.

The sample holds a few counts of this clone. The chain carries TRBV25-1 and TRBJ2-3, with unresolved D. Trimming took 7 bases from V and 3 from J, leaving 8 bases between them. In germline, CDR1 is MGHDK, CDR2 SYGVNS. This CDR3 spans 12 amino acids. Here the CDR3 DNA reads TGTGCCAGCACCTACGGGACAGATACGCAGTATTTT. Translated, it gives CASTYGTDTQYF. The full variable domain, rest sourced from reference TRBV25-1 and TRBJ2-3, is EADIYQTPRYLVIGTGKKITLECSQTMGHDKMYWYQQDPGMELHLIHYSYGVNSTEKGDLSSESTVSRIRTEHFPLTLESARPSHTSQYLCASTYGTDTQYFGPGTRLTVL.

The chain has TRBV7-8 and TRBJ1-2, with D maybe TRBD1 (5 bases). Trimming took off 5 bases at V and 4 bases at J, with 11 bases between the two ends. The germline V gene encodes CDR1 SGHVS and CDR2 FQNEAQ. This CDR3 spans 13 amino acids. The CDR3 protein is CASSPGLGYGYTF. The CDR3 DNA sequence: TGTGCCAGCAGCCCAGGGTTGGGCTATGGCTACACCTTC.

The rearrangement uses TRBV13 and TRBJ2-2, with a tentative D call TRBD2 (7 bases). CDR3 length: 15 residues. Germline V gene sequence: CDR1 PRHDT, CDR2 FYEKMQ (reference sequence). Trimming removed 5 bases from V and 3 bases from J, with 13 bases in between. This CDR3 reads CASSPRGADTGELFF. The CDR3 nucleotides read TGTGCCAGCAGCCCACGGGGGGCGGACACCGGGGAGCTGTTTTTT.

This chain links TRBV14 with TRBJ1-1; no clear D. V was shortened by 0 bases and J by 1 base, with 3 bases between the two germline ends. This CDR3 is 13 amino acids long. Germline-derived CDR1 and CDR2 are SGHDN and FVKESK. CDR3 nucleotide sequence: TGTGCCAGCAGCCAAGAGCGGAACACTGAAGCTTTCTTT. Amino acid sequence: CASSQERNTEAFF. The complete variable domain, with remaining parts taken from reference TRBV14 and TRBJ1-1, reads EAGVTQFPSHSVIEKGQTVTLRCDPISGHDNLYWYRRVMGKEIKFLLHFVKESKQDESGMPNNRFLAERTGGTYSTLKVQPAELEDSGVYFCASSQERNTEAFFGQGTRLTVV.

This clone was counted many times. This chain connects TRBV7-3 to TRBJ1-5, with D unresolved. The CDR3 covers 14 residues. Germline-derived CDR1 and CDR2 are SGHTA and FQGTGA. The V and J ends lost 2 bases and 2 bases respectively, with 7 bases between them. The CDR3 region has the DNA TGTGCCAGCAGCTTAGGGGAGTGCAATCAGCCCCAGCATTTT. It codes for CASSLGECNQPQHF. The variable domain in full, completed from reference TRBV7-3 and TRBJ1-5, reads GAGVSQTPSNKVTEKGKYVELRCDPISGHTALYWYRQSLGQGPEFLIYFQGTGAADDSGLPNDRFFAVRPEGSVSTLKIQRTERGDSAVYLCASSLGECNQPQHFGDGTRLSIL.

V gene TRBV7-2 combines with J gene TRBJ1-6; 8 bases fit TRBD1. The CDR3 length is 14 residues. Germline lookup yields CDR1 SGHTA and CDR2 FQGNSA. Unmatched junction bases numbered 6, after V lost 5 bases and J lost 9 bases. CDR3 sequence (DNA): TGTGCCAGCAGCCAAAACACAGGGGGTTCACCCCTCCACTTT. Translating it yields CASSQNTGGSPLHF.

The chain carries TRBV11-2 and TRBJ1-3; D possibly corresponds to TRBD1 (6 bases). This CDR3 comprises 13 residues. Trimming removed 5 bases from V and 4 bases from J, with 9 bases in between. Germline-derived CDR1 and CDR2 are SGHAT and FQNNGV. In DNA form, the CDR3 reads TGTGCCAGCAGCCAGGGGCGGGGAAACACCATATATTTT. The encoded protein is CASSQGRGNTIYF.

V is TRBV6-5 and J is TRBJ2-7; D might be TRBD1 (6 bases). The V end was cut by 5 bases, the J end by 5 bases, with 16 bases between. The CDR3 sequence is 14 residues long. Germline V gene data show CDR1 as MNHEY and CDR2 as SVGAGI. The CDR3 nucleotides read TGTGCCAGCAGTCCCTCAGGGGCGAGGAACGAGCAGTACTTC. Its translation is CASSPSGARNEQYF.

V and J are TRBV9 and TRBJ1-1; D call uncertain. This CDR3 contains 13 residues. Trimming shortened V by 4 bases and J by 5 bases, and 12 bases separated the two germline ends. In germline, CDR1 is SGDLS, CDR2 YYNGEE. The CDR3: CASSPDPGTEAFF. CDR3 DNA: TGTGCCAGCAGCCCGGACCCGGGGACTGAAGCTTTCTTT.

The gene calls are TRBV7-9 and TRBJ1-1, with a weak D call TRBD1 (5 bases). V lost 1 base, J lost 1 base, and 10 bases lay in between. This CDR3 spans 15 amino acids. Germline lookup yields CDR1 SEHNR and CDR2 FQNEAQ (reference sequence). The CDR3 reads CASSLEGHRNTEAFF. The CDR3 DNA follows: TGTGCCAGCAGCTTAGAAGGACACCGGAACACTGAAGCTTTCTTT. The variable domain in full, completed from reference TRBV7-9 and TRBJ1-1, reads DTGVSQNPRHKITKRGQNVTFRCDPISEHNRLYWYRQTLGQGPEFLTYFQNEAQLEKSRLLSDRFSAERPKGSFSTLEIQRTEQGDSAMYLCASSLEGHRNTEAFFGQGTRLTVV.

CDR3 amino acids: CASSTTGGVGTEAFF. In DNA, the CDR3 is TGTGCCAGCAGTACTACAGGGGGCGTGGGCACTGAAGCTTTCTTT. The chain links TRBV6-5 to TRBJ1-1, with 9 bases aligning to TRBD1. V lost 5 bases to trimming and J lost 4 bases; unmatched junction nucleotides: 8. CDR3 length: 15 residues. Germline V lookup: CDR1 MNHEY, CDR2 SVGAGI.

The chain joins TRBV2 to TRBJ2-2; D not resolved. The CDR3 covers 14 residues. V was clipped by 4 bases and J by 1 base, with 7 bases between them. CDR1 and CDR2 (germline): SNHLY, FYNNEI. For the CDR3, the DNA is TGTGCCAGCAGTGGTACGGTGAACACCGGGGAGCTGTTTTTT. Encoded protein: CASSGTVNTGELFF. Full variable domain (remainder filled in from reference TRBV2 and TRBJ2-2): EPEVTQTPSHQVTQMGQEVILRCVPISNHLYFYWYRQILGQKVEFLVSFYNNEISEKSEIFDDQFSVERPDGSNFTLKIRSTKLEDSAMYFCASSGTVNTGELFFGEGSRLTVL.

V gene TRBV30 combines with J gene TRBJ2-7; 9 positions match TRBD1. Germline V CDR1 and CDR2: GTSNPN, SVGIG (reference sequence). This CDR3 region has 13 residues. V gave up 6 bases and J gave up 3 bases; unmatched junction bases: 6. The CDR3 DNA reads TGTGCCTGTACACAGGGGGCCCACTACGAGCAGTACTTC. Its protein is CACTQGAHYEQYF.

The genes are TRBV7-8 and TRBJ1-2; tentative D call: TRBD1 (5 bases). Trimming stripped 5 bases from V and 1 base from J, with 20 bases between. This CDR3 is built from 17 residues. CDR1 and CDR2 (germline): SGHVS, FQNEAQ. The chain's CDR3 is CASSPRAGYMDNYGYTF. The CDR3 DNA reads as TGTGCCAGCAGCCCCAGGGCAGGGTATATGGATAACTATGGCTACACCTTC. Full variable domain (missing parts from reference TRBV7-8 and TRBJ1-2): GAGVSQSPRYKVAKRGQDVALRCDPISGHVSLFWYQQALGQGPEFLTYFQNEAQLDKSGLPSDRFFAERPEGSVSTLKIQRTQQEDSAVYLCASSPRAGYMDNYGYTFGSGTRLTVV.

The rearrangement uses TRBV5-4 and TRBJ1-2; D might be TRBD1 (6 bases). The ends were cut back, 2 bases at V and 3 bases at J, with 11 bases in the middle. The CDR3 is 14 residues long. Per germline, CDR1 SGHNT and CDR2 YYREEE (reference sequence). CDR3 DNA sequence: TGTGCCAGCAGCTTCGGGGGGCAGGACTATGGCTACACCTTC. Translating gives CASSFGGQDYGYTF. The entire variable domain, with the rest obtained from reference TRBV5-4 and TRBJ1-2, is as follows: ETGVTQSPTHLIKTRGQQVTLRCSSQSGHNTVSWYQQALGQGPQFIFQYYREEENGRGNFPPRFSGLQFPNYSSELNVNALELDDSALYLCASSFGGQDYGYTFGSGTRLTVV.